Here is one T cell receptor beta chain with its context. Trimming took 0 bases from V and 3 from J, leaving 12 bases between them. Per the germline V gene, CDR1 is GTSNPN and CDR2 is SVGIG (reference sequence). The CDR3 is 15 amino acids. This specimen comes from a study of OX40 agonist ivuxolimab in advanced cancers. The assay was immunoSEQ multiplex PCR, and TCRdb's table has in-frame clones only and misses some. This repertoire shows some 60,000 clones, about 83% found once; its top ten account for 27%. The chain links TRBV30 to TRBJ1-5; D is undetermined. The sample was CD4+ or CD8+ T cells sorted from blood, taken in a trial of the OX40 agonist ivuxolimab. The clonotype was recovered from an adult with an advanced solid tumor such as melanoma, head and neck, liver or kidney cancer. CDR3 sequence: CAWSVRMSNNQPQHF. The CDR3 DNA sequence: TGTGCCTGGAGTGTACGAATGAGCAACAATCAGCCCCAGCATTTT. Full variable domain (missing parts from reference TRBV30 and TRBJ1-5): SQTIHQWPATLVQPVGSPLSLECTVEGTSNPNLYWYRQAAGRGLQLLFYSVGIGQISSEVPQNLSASRPQDRQFILSSKKLLLSDSGFYLCAWSVRMSNNQPQHFGDGTRLSIL.